The 22 T cell receptor beta chains in this list originate from one sample, sequenced in a study of blood T cell repertoires in COVID-19. Using immunoSEQ multiplex PCR, the repertoire was profiled, and TCRdb retains in-frame clones only, with some absent. The sample has more than 70,000 clones; around 88% are singletons. Sequences were obtained from peripheral blood. These TCRs come from a man older than 75 with active or convalescent COVID-19.

The chain joins TRBV6-6 to TRBJ2-1, with TRBD2 identical over 14 bases. Germline assignment: CDR1 MNHNY and CDR2 SVGAGI (reference sequence). J was trimmed by 10 bases and V by 5 bases; bases with no gene match: 13. This CDR3 has 17 residues. CDR3 sequence (DNA): TGTGCCAGCAGTCCAGGGGCGACTAGCGGGAGGGCCGGCGAGCAGTTCTTC. Amino acid sequence: CASSPGATSGRAGEQFF.

A note on this clone: Other DNA sequences within the sample encode an identical CDR3. V and J are TRBV5-1 and TRBJ1-4; 8 positions match TRBD1. V shed 5 bases, J shed 8 bases, and the junction held 8 bases outside the gene matches. CDR1 is SGHRS, CDR2 YFSETQ, per germline. The CDR3 extends over 14 amino acids. The CDR3 sequence is CASSSGQGGEKLFF. CDR3 DNA: TGCGCCAGCAGTTCCGGACAGGGTGGCGAAAAACTGTTTTTT. The full variable domain, completed using reference TRBV5-1 and TRBJ1-4, is KAGVTQTPRYLIKTRGQQVTLSCSPISGHRSVSWYQQTPGQGLQFLFEYFSETQRNKGNFPGRFSGRQFSNSRSEMNVSTLELGDSALYLCASSSGQGGEKLFFGSGTQLSVL.

The chain carries TRBV29-1 and TRBJ1-1, with 12 nucleotides matching TRBD1. Germline lookup yields CDR1 SQVTM and CDR2 ANQGSEA. With V trimmed by 7 bases and J by 1 base, 1 base remained unmatched. This CDR3 spans 13 amino acids. For the CDR3, the DNA is TGCAGCGGGGGACAGGGGGCGAACACTGAAGCTTTCTTT. Protein: CSGGQGANTEAFF.

The V call is TRBV5-4, the J call TRBJ2-5, with D possibly TRBD2 on 6 matching bases. The germline gives CDR1 SGHNT, CDR2 YYREEE (reference sequence). There are 13 residues in the CDR3. Trimming removed 0 bases from V and 4 bases from J, with 7 bases in between. Here the CDR3 reads CASSLEEGETQYF. CDR3 coding DNA: TGTGCCAGCAGCTTGGAGGAGGGAGAGACCCAGTACTTC.

The J gene is TRBJ2-3, the V gene TRBV5-1; TRBD2 matches 10 bases. Looked up from germline, CDR1 is SGHRS and CDR2 is YFSETQ. V gave up 0 bases and J gave up 1 base; unmatched junction bases: 5. The CDR3 length is 17 residues. The chain's CDR3 is CASSLEREGLGTDTQYF. The DNA for the CDR3 is TGCGCCAGCAGCTTGGAGCGGGAGGGCCTCGGCACAGATACGCAGTATTTT.

The J gene is TRBJ2-1, the V gene TRBV6-2 or TRBV6-3; 8 bases align to TRBD1. The CDR3 contains 16 residues. Germline V gives CDR1 MNHEY, CDR2 SVGEGT. Losses at the gene ends were 5 bases for V and 4 bases for J; bases not matched to a gene: 10. The CDR3 is CASSPTGANRYNEQFF. DNA of the CDR3: TGTGCCAGCAGTCCGACAGGGGCCAACAGATACAATGAGCAGTTCTTC.

This chain uses TRBV18 with TRBJ2-7; TRBD2 matches 9 bases. The V segment lost 3 bases and the J segment 1 base; nucleotides outside the gene matches: 4. From germline, CDR1 is KGHSH and CDR2 LQKENI. There are 15 residues in the CDR3. Here the CDR3 DNA reads TGTGCCAGCTCACCGGCGGGAGGGAGGTCCTACGAGCAGTACTTC. Amino acid sequence: CASSPAGGRSYEQYF.

V and J are TRBV7-3 and TRBJ1-1, with D unresolved. The germline V gene has CDR1 SGHTA and CDR2 FQGTGA. V shed 4 bases and J shed 0 bases, with 9 bases lying between them. This CDR3 comprises 14 residues. The CDR3 is CASSSTGMNTEAFF. As DNA, the CDR3 is TGTGCCAGCAGCTCGACCGGGATGAACACTGAAGCTTTCTTT.

This chain joins TRBV11-2 and TRBJ1-1, with D unresolved. Germline V CDR1 and CDR2: SGHAT, FQNNGV. This CDR3 is 15 amino acids long. Trimming shortened V by 1 base and J by 0 bases, and 9 bases separated the two germline ends. CDR3 sequence: CASSLGHNMNTEAFF. DNA of the CDR3: TGTGCCAGCAGCTTAGGTCACAACATGAACACTGAAGCTTTCTTT.

This chain links TRBV5-6 with TRBJ1-5, with D possibly TRBD1 on 5 matching bases. The CDR3 length is 15 residues. The germline gives CDR1 SGHDT, CDR2 YYEEEE. With 0 bases removed from V and 1 base from J, the gap between germline ends came to 8 bases. Here the CDR3 DNA reads TGTGCCAGCAGCTTGGGGACACCCAGCAATCAGCCCCAGCATTTT. Amino acids: CASSLGTPSNQPQHF.

The chain recombines TRBV19 with TRBJ2-7; 8 bases are a match to TRBD1. Trimming at V came to 8 bases and at J to 7 bases, leaving 13 bases not matched to a gene. The CDR3 sequence is 14 residues long. Germline V gene data show CDR1 as LNHDA and CDR2 as SQIVND (reference sequence). The CDR3 coding sequence is TGTGCCAGTGGGTCGGGGCAGGGGGCAGGTGAGCAGTACTTC. Its protein is CASGSGQGAGEQYF. Supplemented by reference TRBV19 and TRBJ2-7, the full variable domain reads DGGITQSPKYLFRKEGQNVTLSCEQNLNHDAMYWYRQDPGQGLRLIYYSQIVNDFQKGDIAEGYSVSREKKESFPLTVTSAQKNPTAFYLCASGSGQGAGEQYFGPGTRLTVT.

The chain uses TRBV24-1 and TRBJ2-5; tentative D call: TRBD1 (5 bases). The V and J ends lost 4 bases and 0 bases respectively, with 11 bases between them. This CDR3 is built from 15 residues. Looked up from germline, CDR1 is KGHDR and CDR2 is SFDVKD. The CDR3 DNA reads TGTGCCACCAGTGACAAACAGGTCCACCAAGAGACCCAGTACTTC. It is translated as CATSDKQVHQETQYF.

This chain joins TRBV14 and TRBJ1-2, with D maybe TRBD1 (5 bases). CDR1 and CDR2 from the germline V gene are SGHDN and FVKESK. This CDR3 is 13 amino acids long. Trimming took off 4 bases at V and 1 base at J, with 7 bases between the two ends. CDR3 sequence: CASSRDSNYGYTF. CDR3 sequence (DNA): TGTGCCAGCAGCCGCGACAGTAACTATGGCTACACCTTC.

This clone showed up just a few times. The chain couples TRBV15 to TRBJ2-7; possible D gene TRBD1, 6 bases. The V gene's germline CDR1 is LNHNV and CDR2 YYDKDF (reference sequence). The CDR3 spans 13 residues. The ends were cut back, 0 bases at V and 6 bases at J, with 9 bases in the middle. CDR3 protein: CATSRDRDTEQYF. In DNA form, the CDR3 reads TGTGCCACCAGCAGAGATCGGGACACCGAGCAGTACTTC. Full variable domain (outside the CDR3, taken from reference TRBV15 and TRBJ2-7): DAMVIQNPRYQVTQFGKPVTLSCSQTLNHNVMYWYQQKSSQAPKLLFHYYDKDFNNEADTPDNFQSRRPNTSFCFLDIRSPGLGDTAMYLCATSRDRDTEQYFGPGTRLTVT.

The V and J genes are TRBV6-5 and TRBJ2-1; D is possibly TRBD2 (5 bases). Trimming left V 6 bases short and J 0 bases short, with 6 bases between. There are 13 residues in the CDR3. Germline CDR1 reads MNHEY; CDR2 reads SVGAGI. The CDR3 loop reads CASRTSSYNEQFF. The CDR3 coding sequence is TGTGCCAGCAGAACTAGCTCCTACAATGAGCAGTTCTTC.

The V call is TRBV7-9, the J call TRBJ1-3, with D possibly matching TRBD1 (5 bases). The CDR3 spans 15 residues. Trimming took 4 bases from V and 0 from J, leaving 10 bases between them. Germline assignment: CDR1 SEHNR and CDR2 FQNEAQ (reference sequence). The CDR3 DNA follows: TGTGCCAGCAGCTCCCCAGGGATCTCTGGAAACACCATATATTTT. The encoded protein is CASSSPGISGNTIYF.

CDR3 coding DNA: TGTGCCAGCAGTTACTCGAGGGGGACAGGTGAAGCTTTCTTT. This codes for CASSYSRGTGEAFF. The rearrangement uses TRBV6-2 or TRBV6-3 and TRBJ1-1, with 8 positions matching TRBD1. The trim removed 0 bases at V and 7 bases at J, leaving 4 bases unmatched. Germline CDR1 MNHEY, CDR2 SVGEGT. The CDR3 is 14 amino acids.

This clone was counted only a few times. This chain uses TRBV3-1 (or the pseudogene TRBV3-2) with TRBJ1-2; D perhaps matches TRBD1 (6 bases). Germline CDR1 and CDR2: LGHDT and YNNKEL (reference sequence). The CDR3 runs 14 residues. V shed 4 bases and J shed 2 bases, with 11 bases lying between them. CDR3 coding DNA: TGTGCCAGCAGCCCGACTACAGGGAACTATGGCTACACCTTC. Amino acids: CASSPTTGNYGYTF.

The rearrangement links TRBV7-3 to TRBJ1-1; possibly TRBD1 for D (6 bases). Trimming cost V 5 bases and J 4 bases, with 14 bases left between them. Germline loops: CDR1 SGHTA, CDR2 FQGTGA. The CDR3 has 14 amino acids. Here the CDR3 DNA reads TGTGCCAGCAGCCCCTCACAGGGATCCACTGAAGCTTTCTTT. Translation: CASSPSQGSTEAFF.

The chain is built from TRBV9 and TRBJ2-1, with D perhaps matching TRBD2 (6 bases). The CDR3 has 15 amino acids. Germline V gives CDR1 SGDLS, CDR2 YYNGEE. The germline V and J ends were trimmed by 0 bases and 4 bases, with 11 bases remaining between them. The CDR3 DNA sequence: TGTGCCAGCAGCGTAGGACTAGAGGGGTACAATGAGCAGTTCTTC. It yields the protein CASSVGLEGYNEQFF.

This clone has a handful of counts. The CDR3: CASSVGSPTDTQYF. The DNA for the CDR3 is TGTGCCAGCAGTGTCGGTAGCCCCACAGATACGCAGTATTTT. V and J are TRBV2 and TRBJ2-3; no reliable D call. The CDR3 length is 14 residues. Deletions cut 4 bases from V and 2 bases from J, with 10 bases between. Per germline, CDR1 SNHLY and CDR2 FYNNEI.

The chain recombines TRBV6-6 with TRBJ1-1; unclear D gene. V was shortened by 5 bases and J by 5 bases, with 9 bases between the two germline ends. CDR1 is MNHNY and CDR2 is SVGAGI in the germline V gene (reference sequence). This CDR3 is 12 amino acids long. The DNA for the CDR3 is TGTGCCAGCAGTCTGAGTGAGACTGAAGCTTTCTTT. Protein: CASSLSETEAFF.